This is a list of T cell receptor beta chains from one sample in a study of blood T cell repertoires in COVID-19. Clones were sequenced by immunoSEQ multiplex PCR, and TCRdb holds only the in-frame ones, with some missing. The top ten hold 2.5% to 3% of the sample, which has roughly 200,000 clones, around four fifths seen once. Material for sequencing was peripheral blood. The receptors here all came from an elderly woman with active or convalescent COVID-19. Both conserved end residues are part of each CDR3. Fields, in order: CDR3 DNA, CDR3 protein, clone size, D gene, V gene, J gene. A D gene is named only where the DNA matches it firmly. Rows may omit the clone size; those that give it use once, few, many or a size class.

DNA: TGCGCCAGCAGCTTGGTTCCTAGCGGGGGGGCCCTAGATACGCAGTATTTT
CDR3: CASSLVPSGGALDTQYF
size: -
D: TRBD2
V: TRBV5-1
J: TRBJ2-3

DNA: TGTGCCAGCAGTAAGGGGGTTCTCTCCTACGAGCAGTACTTC
CDR3: CASSKGVLSYEQYF
size: few
D: -
V: TRBV2
J: TRBJ2-7

DNA: TGTGCCATCAGTCCTGGACAGGGGATCTATGGCTACACCTTC
CDR3: CAISPGQGIYGYTF
size: -
D: TRBD1
V: TRBV10-3
J: TRBJ1-2

DNA: TGTGCCAGCAGCCGCTCATATAATCCAGGGGCTAGCACAGATACGCAGTATTTT
CDR3: CASSRSYNPGASTDTQYF
size: -
D: -
V: TRBV7-2
J: TRBJ2-3

DNA: TGTGCCAGCAGCTTAGGGACTAAAATAGGGGAAAAACTGTTTTTT
CDR3: CASSLGTKIGEKLFF
size: -
D: -
V: TRBV7-9
J: TRBJ1-4

DNA: TGTGCCAGCAGTTTGGTGAGTGGTAGCACAGATACGCAGTATTTT
CDR3: CASSLVSGSTDTQYF
size: -
D: -
V: TRBV27
J: TRBJ2-3

DNA: TGTGCCAGCTCACCACTCCCGACGGGGGGCGGCGGAGAGACCCAGTACTTC
CDR3: CASSPLPTGGGGETQYF
size: -
D: -
V: TRBV18
J: TRBJ2-5

DNA: TGTGCCAGCAGCTCCGGGACAGATAACAATGAGCAGTTCTTC
CDR3: CASSSGTDNNEQFF
size: -
D: TRBD1
V: TRBV11-3
J: TRBJ2-1

DNA: TGTGCCAGCCATACTTGGGGCAACACCGGGGAGCTGTTTTTT
CDR3: CASHTWGNTGELFF
size: few
D: -
V: TRBV6-5
J: TRBJ2-2

DNA: TGTGCCATCAGGACAACCGGGACAGCGAACACTGAAGCTTTCTTT
CDR3: CAIRTTGTANTEAFF
size: few
D: TRBD1
V: TRBV10-3
J: TRBJ1-1

DNA: TGCGCCAGCAGCCAAGATAGTGGGGGCCGGGAGACCCAGTACTTC
CDR3: CASSQDSGGRETQYF
size: -
D: -
V: TRBV4-3
J: TRBJ2-5

DNA: TGCGCCAGCAGCTTGGATGACAGGACGAACACCGGGGAGCTGTTTTTT
CDR3: CASSLDDRTNTGELFF
size: -
D: -
V: TRBV5-1
J: TRBJ2-2

DNA: TGTGCCAGCAGACCCCACGGAGAAGTCTCCGGAACGAATGGCTACACCTTC
CDR3: CASRPHGEVSGTNGYTF
size: -
D: -
V: TRBV28
J: TRBJ1-2

DNA: TGCGCCAGCAGTCACACCGGGGCATCAAATCAGCGGGCTAACTATGGCTACACCTTC
CDR3: CASSHTGASNQRANYGYTF
size: -
D: -
V: TRBV5-1
J: TRBJ1-2

DNA: TGTGCCAGCAGTCAGCTAGCGGGGGCGGCCGGGGAGCTGTTTTTT
CDR3: CASSQLAGAAGELFF
size: -
D: TRBD2
V: TRBV2
J: TRBJ2-2

DNA: TGTGCCAGTTTCAGGGATGGGTCCTACAATGAGCAGTTCTTC
CDR3: CASFRDGSYNEQFF
size: -
D: -
V: TRBV5-4
J: TRBJ2-1

DNA: TGTGCCAGCAGCTTGGAGGGGGCTTCCTACGAGCAGTACTTC
CDR3: CASSLEGASYEQYF
size: -
D: TRBD1
V: TRBV5-4
J: TRBJ2-7

DNA: TGTGCCAGCAGCCAGACATTGGGCCAGGGGGACTATGGCTACACCTTC
CDR3: CASSQTLGQGDYGYTF
size: once
D: TRBD1
V: TRBV3-1/TRBV3-2
J: TRBJ1-2

DNA: TGTGCCAGCAGCCACTATTTAGGGGGCGGTACAGATACGCAGTATTTT
CDR3: CASSHYLGGGTDTQYF
size: -
D: TRBD1
V: TRBV3-1/TRBV3-2
J: TRBJ2-3

DNA: TGTGCCACCAGCAGAGGGGGACAGGTGGCTTACGAGCAGTACTTC
CDR3: CATSRGGQVAYEQYF
size: -
D: TRBD1
V: TRBV15
J: TRBJ2-7

DNA: TGCGCCAGCAGCTTGGTTGGGGGGTCTTACGAGCAGTACTTC
CDR3: CASSLVGGSYEQYF
size: -
D: -
V: TRBV5-1
J: TRBJ2-7

DNA: TGTGCCAGCAGCTATAGCGGGGGGGCACCGGAGACCCAGTACTTC
CDR3: CASSYSGGAPETQYF
size: -
D: TRBD2
V: TRBV5-5
J: TRBJ2-5

DNA: TGTGCCAGCAGCTTCCGCCAGTTACATGAGCAGTTCTTC
CDR3: CASSFRQLHEQFF
size: -
D: -
V: TRBV7-2
J: TRBJ2-1

DNA: TGTGCCAGCAGCTTACCCAGGATCTCCTACGAGCAGTACTTC
CDR3: CASSLPRISYEQYF
size: -
D: -
V: TRBV13
J: TRBJ2-7

DNA: TGTGCCAGCAGTTCTAGGGGTCCCCCCCTACCCTATGGCTACACCTTC
CDR3: CASSSRGPPLPYGYTF
size: -
D: -
V: TRBV28
J: TRBJ1-2

DNA: TGTGCCAGCAAAGCCCTTAACTATGGCTACACCTTC
CDR3: CASKALNYGYTF
size: -
D: -
V: TRBV7-9
J: TRBJ1-2

DNA: TGTGCCAGCAGTTACAGAGAAAATAGCAATCAGCCCCAGCATTTT
CDR3: CASSYRENSNQPQHF
size: few
D: -
V: TRBV6-5
J: TRBJ1-5

DNA: TGCGCCAGCAGCTTGAACCGAGGATCGACTAATGAAAAACTGTTTTTT
CDR3: CASSLNRGSTNEKLFF
size: -
D: -
V: TRBV5-1
J: TRBJ1-4

DNA: TGTGCCAGCAGAGCCCTCCGGGACAGCAATGAGCAGTTCTTC
CDR3: CASRALRDSNEQFF
size: -
D: TRBD1
V: TRBV2
J: TRBJ2-1

DNA: TGTGCCAGCTCACCGATGACAGGGATGAACACTGAAGCTTTCTTT
CDR3: CASSPMTGMNTEAFF
size: -
D: TRBD1
V: TRBV18
J: TRBJ1-1

DNA: TGTGCCAGCCAGGACTTGAGGGCTTCACCCCTCCACTTT
CDR3: CASQDLRASPLHF
size: -
D: -
V: TRBV28
J: TRBJ1-6

DNA: TGTGCCTGGAGTCTTCGGAACAGGGCCGACACTGAAGCTTTCTTT
CDR3: CAWSLRNRADTEAFF
size: -
D: -
V: TRBV30
J: TRBJ1-1

DNA: TGTGCCAGCAGCTTAGTTGGGCCGGGACAGGGGGCGCGTGGGTTCTTC
CDR3: CASSLVGPGQGARGFF
size: -
D: TRBD1
V: TRBV7-9
J: TRBJ2-1

DNA: TGTGCCATCAGCCGACTCCCCTTGGAGACCCAGTACTTC
CDR3: CAISRLPLETQYF
size: -
D: -
V: TRBV10-3
J: TRBJ2-5

DNA: TGCAGCGTTTCAGTTCCTGGGGCGTCTGGTTTGATGGGCTCTGGAAACACCATATATTTT
CDR3: CSVSVPGASGLMGSGNTIYF
size: -
D: -
V: TRBV29-1
J: TRBJ1-3

DNA: TGTGCCAGCAGCTTGACAGGGCAGATCTCTGGGGCCAACGTCCTGACTTTC
CDR3: CASSLTGQISGANVLTF
size: once
D: TRBD1
V: TRBV7-2
J: TRBJ2-6

DNA: TGTGCCAGTAGTAAGAGGACTAGCGGGGGGCCCACGGGCTCCTACGAGCAGTACTTC
CDR3: CASSKRTSGGPTGSYEQYF
size: -
D: TRBD2
V: TRBV19
J: TRBJ2-7

DNA: TGTGCCAGCGGATCGACTAGCGGGGTACAGACCCAGTACTTC
CDR3: CASGSTSGVQTQYF
size: -
D: TRBD2
V: TRBV2
J: TRBJ2-5

DNA: TGCGCCAGCAGCTTAGGACTAGCGGGGGGGATCGATACGCAGTATTTT
CDR3: CASSLGLAGGIDTQYF
size: once
D: TRBD2
V: TRBV5-1
J: TRBJ2-3

DNA: TGTGCCACCAGCCGGGACAGGGCCTATACAGTCAACTATGGCTACACCTTC
CDR3: CATSRDRAYTVNYGYTF
size: -
D: TRBD1
V: TRBV15
J: TRBJ1-2

DNA: TGTGCCAGCAGCTTAGTAGGACAGGGGAACTATGGCTACACCTTC
CDR3: CASSLVGQGNYGYTF
size: -
D: TRBD1
V: TRBV7-2
J: TRBJ1-2

DNA: TGTGCCAGCAGCAGCGTCGGGGACAGGTTGAACACTGAAGCTTTCTTT
CDR3: CASSSVGDRLNTEAFF
size: once
D: TRBD1
V: TRBV28
J: TRBJ1-1

DNA: TGCGCCAGCGGCTTACTTACCGGGACATCTTCCTACGAGCAGTACTTC
CDR3: CASGLLTGTSSYEQYF
size: -
D: -
V: TRBV23-1
J: TRBJ2-7

DNA: TGTGCCAGTAGATTGTTCAGTCAGACGGGTCAGCCCCAGCATTTT
CDR3: CASRLFSQTGQPQHF
size: -
D: -
V: TRBV19
J: TRBJ1-5

DNA: TGTGCCAGCAGTTTAGGGACAGGGAGAGAAGCTTTCTTT
CDR3: CASSLGTGREAFF
size: -
D: TRBD1
V: TRBV12-3/TRBV12-4
J: TRBJ1-1

DNA: TGTGCCAGCAGCCAAGCGTCAGGGTTTTTTTCTGGAAACACCATATATTTT
CDR3: CASSQASGFFSGNTIYF
size: once
D: -
V: TRBV3-1/TRBV3-2
J: TRBJ1-3

DNA: TGTGCCAGCAGCTTGGCCGGGGGTCAGGGAAACTATGGCTACACCTTC
CDR3: CASSLAGGQGNYGYTF
size: -
D: -
V: TRBV5-4
J: TRBJ1-2

DNA: TGTGCCAGCAGGGGCATCACAGATACGCAGTATTTT
CDR3: CASRGITDTQYF
size: -
D: -
V: TRBV12-3/TRBV12-4
J: TRBJ2-3

DNA: TGTGCCAGCTCACCTAACATGAACACTGAAGCTTTCTTT
CDR3: CASSPNMNTEAFF
size: -
D: -
V: TRBV18
J: TRBJ1-1

DNA: TGTGCCAGTAGCAGGGGGGAGTGGCCCCAGCATTTT
CDR3: CASSRGEWPQHF
size: once
D: TRBD1
V: TRBV19
J: TRBJ1-5

DNA: TGTGCCAGCAGGGAGGCGACTGAAGCTTTCTTT
CDR3: CASREATEAFF
size: once
D: -
V: TRBV2
J: TRBJ1-1